This section outlines one TCR beta chain sequence together with its context. Its antigen is unidentified. The data originate from a study of identical twins. General study findings and limits: When twins shared out-of-frame alpha sequences, those sequences had excess low generation probability.

The germline gives CDR1 LGHNA, CDR2 YNFKEQ. This CDR3 spans 16 amino acids. V lost 1 base and J lost 4; bases outside the gene matches: 6. TCRdb passed the 5' RACE reads through MiXCR, listing each CDR3 protein once. Counted here are approximately 500,000 distinct CDR3 sequences, around 15% occurring once; the ten biggest clones make up 0.44%. These data were also reused for a study on yellow fever vaccine responses in identical twins.

The gene calls are TRBV4-2 and TRBJ2-1; 8 bases match TRBD2. The sequence was obtained from a woman younger than 35 in good health. The sequencing input was CD4+ T cells sorted from blood. The CDR3: CASSQGMASGYNEQFF. In DNA, the CDR3 is TGTGCCAGCAGCCAAGGTATGGCTAGCGGGTACAATGAGCAGTTCTTC.